This T cell receptor beta chain was captured in a study of regulatory T cells in long-lasting Graves disease. As for the study in general: Persistent cases were those of Graves' disease that involved over 5 years of antithyroid drugs with positive TSH receptor antibodies.

Time point meaning: persistent/refractory GD, antithyroid drugs over 5 years with positive TRAb. After RNA was extracted from PBMCs, the TCR library was made from it. Patients were from an endocrinology department in Xi'an, China. A blood draw put about 9.9 milliliters of peripheral blood into EDTA tubes. Trimming removed 5 bases from V and 2 bases from J, with 16 bases in between. CDR3 size: 14 residues. Germline V lookup: CDR1 DFQATT, CDR2 SNEGSKA (reference sequence). This clonotype was picked up a small number of times. The antigen is not known. Arm-PCR with iRepertoire HTBI primers amplified the CDR3 regions for these TCR beta libraries. TCRdb reprocessed the multiplex PCR reads with MiXCR, giving one entry per CDR3 protein. The sample lists some 440,000 distinct CDR3 sequences, less than 25% occurring once. Study-wide points: Newly diagnosed disease favored TRBV20-1 and TRBJ2-1 over persistent disease.

The V and J genes are TRBV20-1 and TRBJ2-7; perhaps TRBD1 as D (5 bases). The receptor was isolated from a female donor with Graves disease. The sequences come from peripheral blood mononuclear cells (PBMCs), collected when the disease was refractory, from a patient treated with antithyroid drugs. For the CDR3, the DNA is TGCAGTGCTGCCGAAGACAGTGCCGCCTACGAGCAGTACTTC. As protein: CSAAEDSAAYEQYF.